The 4 T cell receptor beta chains below were found in one sample sequenced in a study of CD8 T cells in ankylosing spondylitis. TCRdb analysed the 5' RACE reads with MiXCR anew, one entry per CDR3 protein. The data contain roughly 130,000 distinct CDR3 sequences, roughly 13% of them singletons. Material for sequencing was blood, either unsorted or a sorted T cell fraction (not recorded which). These receptors were obtained from a female donor with ankylosing spondylitis or in good health (not recorded which).

This clonotype was observed a few times. The chain couples TRBV20-1 to TRBJ2-7; 10 positions match TRBD1. Per the germline V gene, CDR1 is DFQATT and CDR2 is SNEGSKA (reference sequence). The CDR3 spans 13 residues. V trimming: 6 bases; J trimming: 5 bases; junction bases outside the gene matches: 7. The CDR3 nucleotides read TGCAGTGCGCCTCGGACAGGGGGAGACGAGCAGTACTTC. Translating it yields CSAPRTGGDEQYF.

The V call is TRBV10-3, the J call TRBJ2-1, with no clear D. CDR1 is ENHRY and CDR2 is SYGVKD in the germline V gene. Trimming pared 5 bases from V and 7 bases from J, leaving 9 bases between. There are 12 residues in the CDR3. CDR3 protein: CAISQIGNEQFF. The CDR3 bases are TGTGCCATCAGTCAGATAGGGAATGAGCAGTTCTTC.

This clonotype was observed at least ten times. The V and J genes are TRBV20-1 and TRBJ2-7; D remains unclear. CDR1 DFQATT and CDR2 SNEGSKA come from the germline V gene (reference sequence). Trimming left V 1 base short and J 2 bases short, with 6 bases between. This CDR3 spans 12 amino acids. The CDR3 region is CSARVGAYEQYF. Here the CDR3 DNA reads TGCAGTGCTAGAGTTGGAGCCTACGAGCAGTACTTC.

This clonotype was detected many times. The gene calls are TRBV20-1 and TRBJ2-3; 7 nucleotides agree with TRBD2. The germline gives CDR1 DFQATT, CDR2 SNEGSKA (reference sequence). This CDR3 is 14 amino acids long. CDR3 region: CRAIPAGVTDTQYF. The CDR3, as DNA: TGCAGAGCCATACCGGCGGGAGTTACAGATACGCAGTATTTT.